This T cell receptor beta chain is drawn from a study of cytomegalovirus exposure and HLA in healthy donors. About this clone itself: Its target is not known.

Overall study findings and caveats: Many donors shared some public TCRs, even though most TCR sequences were rare. The likely explanation for a cluster of highly shared sequence variants was sequencing artifact. The study designated roughly 160 TCR beta chains cytomegalovirus-associated.

CDR3 length: 15 residues. V shed 0 bases, J shed 8 bases, and the junction held 9 bases outside the gene matches. Germline lookup yields CDR1 SGHRS and CDR2 YFSETQ. The PCR ran on 60 Vbeta and 13 Jbeta primers. Clones were read by immunoSEQ multiplex PCR, and TCRdb kept only the in-frame ones, dropping some. The sample holds about 140,000 clones, approximately 68% seen once. The source of this sequence is a man between 35 and 55 years old in good health and CMV-seronegative. What was sequenced was PBMCs. The chain employs TRBV5-1 and TRBJ2-3, with 7 bases identical to TRBD2. CDR3 DNA sequence: TGCGCCAGCAGCTTGGTGGCTAGCGGCGGGAGTACGCAGTATTTT. Its protein is CASSLVASGGSTQYF.